The rows below give T cell receptor beta chains drawn from one sample of a study of cytotoxic CD8 clonotypes in ibrutinib-treated CLL. Sequencing used immunoSEQ multiplex PCR; TCRdb keeps in-frame clones, though not all of them. The sample contains about 26,000 clones, approximately 85% of which appear only once. Sequences were derived from PBMCs, sampled after 24 months of ibrutinib treatment. Receptors were obtained from a human donor with chronic lymphocytic leukemia. CDR3s include the opening cysteine and the closing phenylalanine or tryptophan. The D gene is left open where the match is weak. Not every row has a clone size; where given, it reads once, few, many or a size class.

.,TRBV5-1,.,TRBJ2-1,CASSLDLGDANEQFF,TGCGCCAGCAGCTTAGATCTGGGGGATGCGAATGAGCAGTTCTTC
.,TRBV2,.,TRBJ1-5,CASSEGVLSNQPQHF,TGTGCCAGCAGTGAAGGAGTCCTAAGCAATCAGCCCCAGCATTTT
.,TRBV19,.,TRBJ1-1,CASSIWGYNTEAFF,TGTGCCAGTAGTATATGGGGATATAACACTGAAGCTTTCTTT
.,TRBV5-5,TRBD1,TRBJ2-3,CASSYHPPGTGVDTQYF,TGTGCCAGCAGCTACCACCCACCCGGGACAGGGGTAGATACGCAGTATTTT
.,TRBV7-9,TRBD1,TRBJ2-5,CASSLGDRGAGAGETQYF,TGTGCCAGCAGCTTAGGAGACAGGGGGGCGGGGGCCGGCGAGACCCAGTACTTC
once,TRBV7-2,TRBD2,TRBJ2-7,CASSSSGLAVFGEQYF,TGTGCCAGCAGCTCCTCGGGACTAGCGGTTTTTGGGGAGCAGTACTTC
.,TRBV27,.,TRBJ1-5,CASSFGGDSNQPQHF,TGTGCCAGCAGTTTCGGGGGGGATAGCAATCAGCCCCAGCATTTT
.,TRBV27,.,TRBJ1-6,CASSRSSYNSPLHF,TGTGCCAGCAGCAGAAGCTCCTATAATTCACCCCTCCACTTT
.,TRBV7-9,TRBD1,TRBJ1-1,CASSVPGQEPLF,TGTGCCAGCAGCGTTCCGGGACAGGAGCCTCTCTTT
.,TRBV15,.,TRBJ2-3,CATSRVGLDTDTQYF,TGTGCCACCAGCAGAGTAGGGCTAGACACAGATACGCAGTATTTT
.,TRBV19,TRBD1,TRBJ1-5,CASKNAGTGFSYSNQPQHF,TGTGCCAGTAAAAACGCCGGGACAGGGTTTTCCTATAGCAATCAGCCCCAGCATTTT
.,TRBV25-1,.,TRBJ2-5,CASSERGHQETQYF,TGTGCCAGCAGTGAGCGGGGCCACCAAGAGACCCAGTACTTC
.,TRBV15,.,TRBJ1-5,CATSRDTAGGNQPQHF,TGTGCCACCAGCAGAGATACCGCCGGGGGCAATCAGCCCCAGCATTTT
.,TRBV6-5,TRBD1,TRBJ1-1,CASRPGQGSTEAFF,TGTGCCAGCAGACCGGGACAGGGTAGCACTGAAGCTTTCTTT
.,TRBV10-3,TRBD2,TRBJ2-7,CAIRLTSGGAHEQYF,TGTGCCATCAGACTAACTAGCGGGGGGGCCCACGAGCAGTACTTC
.,TRBV19,.,TRBJ1-4,CASTPGRGEGEKLFF,TGTGCCAGTACCCCAGGACGGGGAGAGGGTGAAAAACTGTTTTTT
once,TRBV7-2,TRBD1,TRBJ2-4,CASSAARGPLGNIQYF,TGTGCCAGCAGCGCGGCCAGGGGGCCCTTAGGAAACATTCAGTACTTC
.,TRBV6-1,.,TRBJ1-2,CASSEARYTSYGYTF,TGTGCCAGCAGTGAAGCCCGTTACACGAGCTATGGCTACACCTTC
once,TRBV18,TRBD2,TRBJ2-5,CASSRLAIRQETQYF,TGTGCCAGCTCACGACTAGCAATAAGGCAAGAGACCCAGTACTTC
.,TRBV5-6,TRBD2,TRBJ2-1,CASSQSGGTYNEQFF,TGTGCCAGCAGCCAAAGCGGGGGAACCTACAATGAGCAGTTCTTC
.,TRBV5-6,TRBD2,TRBJ2-7,CASSKGTSIYEQYF,TGTGCCAGCAGCAAAGGGACTAGTATCTACGAGCAGTACTTC
.,TRBV2,.,TRBJ2-7,CATLPVGTYEQYF,TGTGCCACCCTCCCCGTAGGGACCTACGAGCAGTACTTC
once,TRBV5-6,.,TRBJ2-4,CASSFWVFGIQYF,TGTGCCAGCAGCTTTTGGGTTTTCGGCATTCAGTACTTC
.,TRBV10-2,.,TRBJ1-2,CASSERQALGYTF,TGCGCCAGCAGCGAGAGGCAGGCCTTAGGCTACACCTTC
.,TRBV5-4,.,TRBJ1-2,CASSFGVYYGYTF,TGTGCCAGCAGCTTCGGGGTTTACTATGGCTACACCTTC
.,TRBV5-6,.,TRBJ2-7,CASSALGWASYEQYF,TGTGCCAGCAGCGCCTTGGGTTGGGCCTCCTACGAGCAGTACTTC
.,TRBV7-2,.,TRBJ1-3,CASSPPRGWDPAGNTIYF,TGTGCCAGCAGCCCCCCCCGGGGGTGGGACCCGGCAGGAAACACCATATATTTT
.,TRBV2,.,TRBJ2-5,CASRYSGETQYF,TGTGCCAGCCGATATTCCGGGGAGACCCAGTACTTC
.,TRBV9,.,TRBJ2-7,CASSGGDSNYEQYF,TGTGCCAGCAGCGGGGGGGACAGTAACTACGAGCAGTACTTC
.,TRBV28,TRBD2,TRBJ2-7,CASSFLPDAGAYEQYF,TGTGCCAGCAGTTTTCTCCCCGACGCGGGGGCCTACGAGCAGTACTTC
.,TRBV5-1,.,TRBJ2-1,CASSLGDLRYNEQFF,TGCGCCAGCAGCTTGGGGGACTTGAGATACAATGAGCAGTTCTTC
.,TRBV27,TRBD1,TRBJ2-7,CASGPTGGNVEQYF,TGTGCCAGCGGCCCGACAGGGGGAAATGTGGAGCAGTACTTC
.,TRBV7-9,TRBD1,TRBJ2-7,CASSQGDAPYEQYF,TGTGCCAGCAGCCAGGGGGATGCCCCCTACGAGCAGTACTTC
.,TRBV11-2,.,TRBJ2-2,CASSLWDTGELFF,TGTGCCAGCAGCCTCTGGGACACCGGGGAGCTGTTTTTT
.,TRBV18,.,TRBJ1-4,CASSPGLGDNEKLFF,TGTGCCAGCTCACCAGGGCTAGGAGATAATGAAAAACTGTTTTTT
.,TRBV9,.,TRBJ2-7,CASSPKGGASSYEQYF,TGTGCCAGCAGCCCCAAGGGGGGGGCCAGCTCCTACGAGCAGTACTTC
.,TRBV20-1,.,TRBJ2-5,CSAKKETQYF,TGCAGTGCGAAAAAAGAGACCCAGTACTTC
.,TRBV5-1,.,TRBJ1-2,CASSLGGTLYGYTF,TGCGCCAGCAGCTTGGGGGGCACCCTGTATGGCTACACCTTC
.,TRBV5-5,.,TRBJ1-3,CASSLEGTAGNTIYF,TGTGCCAGCAGCTTGGAGGGGACTGCTGGAAACACCATATATTTT
few,TRBV28,.,TRBJ1-5,CASSPPLPKPGESNQPQHF,TGTGCCAGCAGTCCCCCTCTTCCTAAGCCAGGGGAAAGCAATCAGCCCCAGCATTTT
.,TRBV6-1,TRBD1,TRBJ1-1,CASLGTGTEAFF,TGTGCCAGCCTAGGGACAGGGACAGAAGCTTTCTTT
.,TRBV2,TRBD2,TRBJ2-1,CASSVQTSGGAWNEQFF,TGTGCCAGCAGTGTACAGACTAGCGGGGGGGCATGGAATGAGCAGTTCTTC
.,TRBV11-1,.,TRBJ2-5,CASSLEQQETQYF,TGTGCCAGCAGCTTAGAACAGCAAGAGACCCAGTACTTC
.,TRBV7-3,TRBD2,TRBJ2-1,CASSIQSGGADEQFF,TGTGCCAGCAGCATCCAGAGCGGGGGGGCTGATGAGCAGTTCTTC
.,TRBV27,.,TRBJ1-4,CASSLIGTALGKLFF,TGTGCCAGCAGTCTTATCGGCACAGCCCTGGGGAAACTGTTTTTT
.,TRBV10-1,TRBD2,TRBJ2-1,CASSEKLWREGPYNEQFF,TGCGCCAGCAGTGAGAAGTTATGGAGGGAGGGCCCGTACAATGAGCAGTTCTTC
.,TRBV9,TRBD1,TRBJ1-3,CASSSGTGVIGNTIYF,TGTGCCAGCTCTTCCGGGACAGGGGTCATTGGAAACACCATATATTTT
.,TRBV7-6,.,TRBJ2-2,CASSLVGSDTAGELFF,TGTGCCAGCAGCTTAGTTGGGTCAGACACCGCCGGGGAGCTGTTTTTT
.,TRBV4-1,.,TRBJ1-2,CASSQANGANYGYTF,TGCGCCAGCAGCCAGGCTAACGGAGCTAACTATGGCTACACCTTC
.,TRBV5-4,.,TRBJ2-3,CASSLALGDTDTQYF,TGTGCCAGCAGCTTGGCCCTAGGAGACACAGATACGCAGTATTTT